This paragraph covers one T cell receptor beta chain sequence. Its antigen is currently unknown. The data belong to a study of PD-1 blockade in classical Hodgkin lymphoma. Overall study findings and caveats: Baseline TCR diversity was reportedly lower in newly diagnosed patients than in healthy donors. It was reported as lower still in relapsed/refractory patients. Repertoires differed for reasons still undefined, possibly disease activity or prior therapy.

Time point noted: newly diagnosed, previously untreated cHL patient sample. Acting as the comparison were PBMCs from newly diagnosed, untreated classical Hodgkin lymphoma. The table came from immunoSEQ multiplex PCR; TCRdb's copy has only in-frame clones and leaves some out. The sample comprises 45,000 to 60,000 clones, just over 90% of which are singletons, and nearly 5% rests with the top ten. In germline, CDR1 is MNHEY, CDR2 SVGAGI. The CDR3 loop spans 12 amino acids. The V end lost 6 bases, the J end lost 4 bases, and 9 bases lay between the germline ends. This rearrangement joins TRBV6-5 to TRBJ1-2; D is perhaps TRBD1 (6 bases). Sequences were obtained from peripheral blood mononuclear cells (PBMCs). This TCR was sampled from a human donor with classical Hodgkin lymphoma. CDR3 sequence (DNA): TGTGCCAGCAGGACGGACAGCTATGGCTACACCTTC. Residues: CASRTDSYGYTF.